This T cell receptor (beta chain) came from a study of T cells in tuberculosis (dated by TCRdb to between 2018 and 2020). Broadly, across the study: To characterize T cells specific for the mycobacterial lipid antigen glucose monomycolate (GMM), the study used CD1B tetramers together with high-throughput TCR immunosequencing. In a South African clinical cohort, IGRA-negative adolescents, IGRA-positive adolescents with latent tuberculosis and adults with active tuberculosis were compared, with fewer than eleven people in each group.

Counted from cysteine to phenylalanine, this CDR3 has 13 amino acids. Left in the record is the CDR3 DNA by itself, 39 bases read in frame from the first base. V lost 10 bases and J lost 8 bases; the stretch between them is 20 bases long. CDR1 MNHEY and CDR2 SVGAGI were looked up in the germline V gene. Worth noting for this clone: What this receptor recognizes is not known. No quality values exist for individual bases; no much larger clone is one base distant.

The immunoSEQ multiplex PCR assay was used to generate TCR libraries, with TCR-beta and/or TCR-alpha/delta assays applied to each sample. The amplified TCR libraries were sequenced using the Illumina high-throughput platform. In the authors' own workflow: Clustering and dimensionality reduction relied on pairwise TCRdist distances among GMM-specific receptors from T cells that were either sorted ex vivo or expanded in vitro. Each clinical repertoire was scored by mean NN-distance, the average TCRdist to the nearest 10% of tetramer-positive reference sequences. GEM TCR motif frequency was computed as the fraction of unique TCRs matching known GEM sequences by V/J usage and CDR3 length. Active tuberculosis was classified by linear discriminant analysis with leave-one-out cross-validation, implemented in scikit-learn. TCRdb provides this immuneACCESS table in a form limited to in-frame rearrangements. Some clones are lacking; in checked studies, under half of them reflect an unresolved V gene, and why the rest are absent is not known. That table is the source of V, J and clone size, and D and trimming were worked out from the DNA. The sample records 40,000 to 45,000 clones, 90% to 95% of which are singletons. In total, the top ten clones hold roughly 7% of the sample.

Study-level results and caveats: Smaller NN-distances were partly driven by shorter CDR3-alpha lengths in active tuberculosis patients, and statistical significance was not reached for the TCR-beta difference. Using GEM motif frequencies, a classifier achieved over 65% accuracy, whereas a classifier built on the diverse GMM-specific repertoire got to 87% accuracy (AUROC over 0.8). Compared with IGRA-negative controls, TCR-alpha repertoires from active tuberculosis had smaller mean NN-distances to GMM-specific TCRs, which suggests that these TCRs underwent clonal expansion. Clinical samples were selected based on which cryopreserved specimens were available, and the active tuberculosis cases were adults whereas the controls were adolescents.

At study entry, adolescents were screened for latent tuberculosis infection using a tuberculin skin test and the QuantiFERON-TB GOLD In-Tube IGRA. Immunosequencing was performed on unsorted cryopreserved PBMC and covered approximately 110,000 T cells per clinical donor on average. Eleven high schools in the Worcester region of the Western Cape, South Africa, served as enrollment sites for adolescents aged 12 to 18 years. Ten or so M. tuberculosis-infected adolescents and some 10 uninfected adolescents were selected, with the two groups matched for age and sex. For the adolescents, PBMC were isolated by density centrifugation from freshly drawn heparinized blood and then cryopreserved.

The material sequenced was PBMCs. This sequence uses TRBV6-5 and TRBJ1-1; the D gene identity is not certain. The source of this sequence is a donor aged 10-35 years with latent tuberculosis or without tuberculosis infection. Read as DNA, the sequence is TGTGCCACCGCGGTCGGAGAACGTAAGGAAGCTTTCTTT. Its coded protein is CATAVGERKEAFF.